A selection of T cell receptor beta chains follows, all from one sample in a study of T cell responses to AZD1222 COVID-19 vaccine. Repertoires were generated with immunoSEQ multiplex PCR, while TCRdb's copy carries only in-frame clones and drops some. The top ten clones hold roughly 1.8% of a sample with some 150,000 clones, roughly 89% of them seen once. The input for sequencing was peripheral blood, taken 28 days after the second AZD1222 dose. The receptors come from an adult who received the AZD1222 COVID-19 vaccine. Each CDR3 is given without its conserved first and last residue. The order of the fields is J gene, D gene, V gene, CDR3 protein. The D gene is left open where the match is weak.

j_gene: TRBJ2-1
d_gene: .
v_gene: TRBV4-3
CDR3aa: ASSQDSDDEQF

j_gene: TRBJ1-2
d_gene: TRBD1
v_gene: TRBV29-1
CDR3aa: SVNDRGGGYT

j_gene: TRBJ1-6
d_gene: .
v_gene: TRBV28
CDR3aa: ASSLTGLGSPLH

j_gene: TRBJ2-7
d_gene: .
v_gene: TRBV29-1
CDR3aa: SVGGQGSYEQY

j_gene: TRBJ1-3
d_gene: .
v_gene: TRBV18
CDR3aa: ASSLEESHPNTIY

j_gene: TRBJ1-1
d_gene: TRBD1
v_gene: TRBV18
CDR3aa: ASSPEAGGPEAF

j_gene: TRBJ1-4
d_gene: TRBD1
v_gene: TRBV5-4
CDR3aa: ASSLGGGTNEKLF

j_gene: TRBJ2-1
d_gene: .
v_gene: TRBV30
CDR3aa: AWSGPGNEQF

j_gene: TRBJ1-6
d_gene: .
v_gene: TRBV30
CDR3aa: AWSAGTNNSPLH

j_gene: TRBJ2-2
d_gene: .
v_gene: TRBV2
CDR3aa: ASSEGHGGELF

j_gene: TRBJ2-5
d_gene: .
v_gene: TRBV3-1/TRBV3-2
CDR3aa: ASSQVMVGQETQY

j_gene: TRBJ1-2
d_gene: TRBD1
v_gene: TRBV7-9
CDR3aa: ASSLGQGGNYGYT

j_gene: TRBJ1-2
d_gene: TRBD1
v_gene: TRBV7-9
CDR3aa: ASSLGGTEDGYT

j_gene: TRBJ1-5
d_gene: .
v_gene: TRBV4-1
CDR3aa: ASSQGDYGDQPQH

j_gene: TRBJ2-1
d_gene: TRBD2
v_gene: TRBV4-1
CDR3aa: ASSQGPLAGGPYNEQF

j_gene: TRBJ2-7
d_gene: .
v_gene: TRBV14
CDR3aa: ASSQEGPTGGYEQY

j_gene: TRBJ1-6
d_gene: .
v_gene: TRBV28
CDR3aa: ASSFKTRWSFGNSPLH

j_gene: TRBJ2-7
d_gene: .
v_gene: TRBV5-1
CDR3aa: ASSLGWGQEYEQY

j_gene: TRBJ1-5
d_gene: .
v_gene: TRBV19
CDR3aa: ASSMGHILNQPQH

j_gene: TRBJ1-5
d_gene: TRBD1
v_gene: TRBV6-2/TRBV6-3
CDR3aa: ASSFDRDPTTQH

j_gene: TRBJ1-5
d_gene: .
v_gene: TRBV16
CDR3aa: ASSLTAYSNQPQH

j_gene: TRBJ2-2
d_gene: TRBD1
v_gene: TRBV18
CDR3aa: ASSPRKKTGGATGELF

j_gene: TRBJ1-3
d_gene: .
v_gene: TRBV6-5
CDR3aa: ASSYGGGSGNTIY

j_gene: TRBJ2-5
d_gene: .
v_gene: TRBV9
CDR3aa: ASSAGDSQETQY

j_gene: TRBJ1-3
d_gene: TRBD1
v_gene: TRBV9
CDR3aa: ATSQGAPGNTIY

j_gene: TRBJ2-1
d_gene: TRBD1
v_gene: TRBV7-3
CDR3aa: ASSLSPGQVPFNEQF

j_gene: TRBJ1-5
d_gene: TRBD1
v_gene: TRBV6-2/TRBV6-3
CDR3aa: ASSHTGAAQPQH

j_gene: TRBJ1-1
d_gene: TRBD1
v_gene: TRBV10-2
CDR3aa: ASSQGVGTEAF

j_gene: TRBJ2-7
d_gene: TRBD2
v_gene: TRBV11-2
CDR3aa: ASSQGLAGGYHEQY

j_gene: TRBJ1-6
d_gene: .
v_gene: TRBV19
CDR3aa: ASSIGLGSAPLH

j_gene: TRBJ1-3
d_gene: .
v_gene: TRBV7-2
CDR3aa: ASSLEGTSGNTIY

j_gene: TRBJ2-7
d_gene: .
v_gene: TRBV4-1
CDR3aa: ASSQDPGQKLMDEQY

j_gene: TRBJ1-3
d_gene: .
v_gene: TRBV28
CDR3aa: ASRTGGTAGNTIY

j_gene: TRBJ2-2
d_gene: .
v_gene: TRBV4-3
CDR3aa: ASSQSPGGTGELF

j_gene: TRBJ2-3
d_gene: .
v_gene: TRBV7-2
CDR3aa: ASSLWGADTQY

j_gene: TRBJ2-7
d_gene: .
v_gene: TRBV29-1
CDR3aa: SVEGGAAGGTYEQY

j_gene: TRBJ2-1
d_gene: .
v_gene: TRBV12-5
CDR3aa: ASGPRDSYNEQF

j_gene: TRBJ2-7
d_gene: TRBD1
v_gene: TRBV6-1
CDR3aa: ASSDFKGTGGEEQY

j_gene: TRBJ1-3
d_gene: .
v_gene: TRBV30
CDR3aa: AWSVGQIGNTIY

j_gene: TRBJ2-1
d_gene: TRBD2
v_gene: TRBV10-1
CDR3aa: ASSDTSGISFSEQF

j_gene: TRBJ2-1
d_gene: TRBD2
v_gene: TRBV28
CDR3aa: ASSRAGVLYNEQF

j_gene: TRBJ2-1
d_gene: TRBD2
v_gene: TRBV7-3
CDR3aa: ASSLLGTSGISSYNEQF

j_gene: TRBJ2-3
d_gene: .
v_gene: TRBV28
CDR3aa: ASSSFRQPREGTDTQY

j_gene: TRBJ2-1
d_gene: .
v_gene: TRBV7-9
CDR3aa: ASSSISYNEQF

j_gene: TRBJ2-3
d_gene: TRBD1
v_gene: TRBV28
CDR3aa: ASSLIDREHPYTQY

j_gene: TRBJ1-2
d_gene: .
v_gene: TRBV6-4
CDR3aa: ASHDRDSDYGYT

j_gene: TRBJ2-1
d_gene: .
v_gene: TRBV4-1
CDR3aa: ASSPQTYNEQF